This entry features one T cell receptor (beta chain) sequence. This entry belongs to a study of human T cells and chemical hapten exposure. The time point denotes: pre-sensitization, week 0. Treatment noted: therapeutic diphenylcyclopropenone sensitization with weekly scalp DPC. One entry per CDR3 protein results from TCRdb running MiXCR on the RACE reads. The profile covers fewer than 300,000 distinct CDR3 sequences, with roughly 8.9% appearing a single time and approximately 2.2% taken by the ten largest. Source: whole blood, taken in connection with sensitization to the hapten diphenylcyclopropenone (DPC). This TCR came from a woman between 40 and 50 years old with alopecia areata. Some clones in this sample may be carry-over from other donors' samples.

The CDR3: CASTLQGQGGEKLFF. For the CDR3, the DNA is TGTGCCAGCACTCTACAGGGACAGGGAGGGGAAAAACTGTTTTTT. This chain joins TRBV2 and TRBJ1-4; 9 bases are a match to TRBD1. With V trimmed by 7 bases and J by 8 bases, 11 bases remained unmatched. Germline lookup yields CDR1 SNHLY and CDR2 FYNNEI. This CDR3 has 15 residues.